These 11 T cell receptor beta chains were sequenced from one sample in a study of blood T cell repertoires in COVID-19. Only in-frame clones appear in the TCRdb table, and some are missing; sequencing was by immunoSEQ multiplex PCR. This sample has more than 200,000 clones, with 70% to 90% found just once. Sequenced input: PBMCs or T cells enriched from blood (not recorded which). Receptor source: a young man who had recovered from COVID-19.

The chain is built from TRBV10-3 and TRBJ2-7; D ambiguous. The V end was cut by 7 bases, the J end by 2 bases, with 9 bases between. Germline lookup yields CDR1 ENHRY and CDR2 SYGVKD. The CDR3 is 12 amino acids. This CDR3 reads CAIKSATYEQYF. As DNA, the CDR3 is TGTGCCATCAAATCAGCGACCTACGAGCAGTACTTC.

The V call is TRBV19, the J call TRBJ2-5, with D perhaps matching TRBD1 (6 bases). V lost 8 bases and J 5 bases, leaving 18 bases between the germline ends. Per the germline V gene, CDR1 is LNHDA and CDR2 is SQIVND (reference sequence). CDR3 length: 14 amino acids. The CDR3 reads CASSVGQGTETQYF. In nucleotides, the CDR3 is TGTGCCAGTTCAGTGGGACAAGGTACGGAGACCCAGTACTTC.

The chain recombines TRBV11-2 with TRBJ1-2; the D is unclear. The germline CDR1 and CDR2 sequences are SGHAT and FQNNGV. The CDR3 has 16 amino acids. V gave up 5 bases and J gave up 1 base, with 17 bases separating them. The CDR3 spells CASSQRSRLGNYGYTF. In DNA form, the CDR3 reads TGTGCCAGCAGCCAGCGGTCGAGGCTCGGTAACTATGGCTACACCTTC.

The chain employs TRBV7-9 and TRBJ2-1; no clear D gene. From germline, CDR1 is SEHNR and CDR2 FQNEAQ (reference sequence). The CDR3 is 12 amino acids. Deletions cut 8 bases from V and 7 bases from J, with 12 bases between. The CDR3 here is CASLSARNEQFF. The CDR3 nucleotides are TGTGCCAGCTTGTCAGCTAGGAATGAGCAGTTCTTC. The full variable domain, rest sourced from reference TRBV7-9 and TRBJ2-1, is DTGVSQNPRHKITKRGQNVTFRCDPISEHNRLYWYRQTLGQGPEFLTYFQNEAQLEKSRLLSDRFSAERPKGSFSTLEIQRTEQGDSAMYLCASLSARNEQFFGPGTRLTVL.

The V call is TRBV27, the J call TRBJ1-1; TRBD1 is a possible D gene (5 bases). The germline V gene encodes CDR1 MNHEY and CDR2 SMNVEV (reference sequence). CDR3 length equals 15 residues. Trimming took off 9 bases at V and 2 bases at J, with 19 bases between the two ends. The CDR3 here is CASTKSRVFNTEAFF. DNA for the CDR3: TGTGCCAGTACCAAATCCAGGGTGTTTAACACTGAAGCTTTCTTT.

The chain employs TRBV6-5 and TRBJ1-5; TRBD1 might be the D (5 bases). This CDR3 spans 14 amino acids. Germline V lookup: CDR1 MNHEY, CDR2 SVGAGI. V shed 6 bases and J shed 9 bases, with 18 bases lying between them. The CDR3, as DNA: TGTGCCAGCAGAAATTACAGGTTGGGTCCGCCCCAGCATTTT. Translation gives CASRNYRLGPPQHF.

This clone was seen once. The V and J genes are TRBV28 and TRBJ2-7, with a weak D call TRBD2 (5 bases). The germline V gene encodes CDR1 MDHEN and CDR2 SYDVKM. The CDR3 loop spans 11 amino acids. The germline V and J ends were trimmed by 7 bases and 4 bases, with 8 bases remaining between them. CDR3 in DNA: TGTGCCAGCATGAGCGGTTACGAGCAGTACTTC. Translating gives CASMSGYEQYF.

The chain joins TRBV4-2 to TRBJ2-6; 7 bases match TRBD2. Germline CDR1 reads LGHNA; CDR2 reads YNFKEQ. The J segment lost 1 base and the V segment lost 1 base, leaving 4 bases of the junction unmatched. The CDR3 is made up of 17 amino acids. CDR3 sequence (DNA): TGTGCCAGCAGCCAAGGAACGGGGGGATCTGGGGCCAACGTCCTGACTTTC. This encodes CASSQGTGGSGANVLTF.

The chain is built from TRBV4-3 and TRBJ1-3; TRBD1 matches 11 bases. Losses at the gene ends were 0 bases for V and 1 base for J; bases not matched to a gene: 8. Germline CDR1 LGHNA, CDR2 YSLEER. This CDR3 spans 19 amino acids. As DNA, the CDR3 is TGCGCCAGCAGCCAAGATCGAGGGACAGGGGGTCTATCTGGAAACACCATATATTTT. This gives the protein CASSQDRGTGGLSGNTIYF.

The chain is built from TRBV28 and TRBJ1-3; D gene uncertain. The V end was cut by 5 bases, the J end by 0 bases, with 11 bases between. Per germline, CDR1 MDHEN and CDR2 SYDVKM. The CDR3 has 15 amino acids. CDR3 sequence (DNA): TGTGCCAGCAGTCCCGCGCCGGGCTCTGGAAACACCATATATTTT. It yields the protein CASSPAPGSGNTIYF.

V gene TRBV6-6 combines with J gene TRBJ2-7, with 9 positions matching TRBD1. V dropped 5 bases and J dropped 2; count of bases not matched to a gene: 10. From germline, CDR1 is MNHNY and CDR2 SVGAGI (reference sequence). The CDR3 has 16 residues. The CDR3 reads CASSRRTGAGPYEQYF. CDR3 coding DNA: TGTGCCAGCAGTCGACGGACAGGGGCGGGGCCCTACGAGCAGTACTTC.